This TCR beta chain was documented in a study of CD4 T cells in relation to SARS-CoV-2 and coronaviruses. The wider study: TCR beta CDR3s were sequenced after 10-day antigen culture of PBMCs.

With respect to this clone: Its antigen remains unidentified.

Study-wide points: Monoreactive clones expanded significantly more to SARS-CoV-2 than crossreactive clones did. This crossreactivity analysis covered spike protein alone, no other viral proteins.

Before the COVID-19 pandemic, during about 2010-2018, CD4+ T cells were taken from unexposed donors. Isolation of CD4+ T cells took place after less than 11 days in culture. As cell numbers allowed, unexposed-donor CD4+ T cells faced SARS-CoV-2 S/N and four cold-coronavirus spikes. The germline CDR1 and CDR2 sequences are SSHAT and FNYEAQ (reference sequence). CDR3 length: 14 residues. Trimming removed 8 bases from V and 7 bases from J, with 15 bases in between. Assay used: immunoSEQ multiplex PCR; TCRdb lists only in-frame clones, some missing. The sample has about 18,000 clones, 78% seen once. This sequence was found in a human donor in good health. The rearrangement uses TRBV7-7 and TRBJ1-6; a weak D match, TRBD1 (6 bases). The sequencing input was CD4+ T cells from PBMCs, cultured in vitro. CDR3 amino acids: CASGGGTLNSPLHF. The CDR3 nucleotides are TGTGCCAGCGGGGGCGGGACCCTGAATTCACCCCTCCACTTT.